Listed below are T cell receptor beta chains from one sample, sequenced in a study of T cells in Graves' hyperthyroidism and ophthalmopathy. One entry per CDR3 protein results from TCRdb running MiXCR on the multiplex PCR reads. The repertoire has approximately 570,000 distinct CDR3 sequences, 15% to 20% of them found once; the top ten carry roughly 47%. What was sequenced was blood. The receptors stem from a middle-aged man with Graves' ophthalmopathy. CDR3s include the opening cysteine and the closing phenylalanine or tryptophan. The D gene is left open where the match is weak. Clone size is given for some rows only: seen once, a few or many times, or a class if the clone is expanded.

d_call j_call clone_size v_call cdr3_aa cdr3_nt
TRBD1 TRBJ1-6 NA TRBV12-3/TRBV12-4 CASRYGGTAYNSPLHF TGTGCCAGCAGGTACGGGGGGACAGCCTATAATTCACCCCTCCACTTT
TRBD1 TRBJ1-2 few TRBV30 CASERGQGYTF TGTGCCTCGGAAAGGGGGCAGGGCTACACCTTC
NA TRBJ2-5 many TRBV11-3 CASSLDGTSTQYF TGTGCCAGCAGCTTAGATGGGACTTCGACCCAGTACTTC
NA TRBJ1-1 NA TRBV6-1 CASSEGLAVRGLYLMNTEAFF TGTGCCAGCAGTGAAGGGCTTGCGGTTAGGGGCCTCTACTTAATGAACACTGAAGCTTTCTTT
NA TRBJ2-1 NA TRBV28 CASKDISSSYNEQFF TGTGCCAGCAAAGACATCAGCAGCTCCTACAATGAGCAGTTCTTC
TRBD2 TRBJ2-7 many TRBV7-8 CASSLGLGSGGYEQYF TGTGCCAGCAGCTTAGGCTTAGGTAGCGGGGGATACGAGCAGTACTTC
NA TRBJ2-7 NA TRBV20-1 CSAKGNGYEQYF TGCAGTGCTAAAGGGAATGGGTACGAGCAGTACTTC
TRBD1 TRBJ1-1 many TRBV27 CASSLGQGSSSEAFF TGTGCCAGCAGTTTGGGACAGGGGTCTTCTAGTGAAGCTTTCTTT
TRBD2 TRBJ2-3 NA TRBV29-1 CSVDGTSGIADTQYF TGCAGCGTTGATGGCACTAGCGGGATAGCAGATACGCAGTATTTT
TRBD2 TRBJ2-5 NA TRBV5-1 CASSLRGLAGATETQYF TGCGCCAGCAGCTTGAGAGGACTAGCGGGAGCAACGGAGACCCAGTACTTC
NA TRBJ1-3 many TRBV12-3/TRBV12-4 CASSQALGAGYTIYF TGTGCCAGCAGCCAAGCCCTCGGGGCAGGCTACACCATATATTTT
TRBD1 TRBJ1-2 NA TRBV5-1 CASSRQGTDGYTF TGCGCCAGCAGCCGACAGGGAACGGATGGCTACACCTTC
TRBD2 TRBJ2-3 many TRBV5-1 CASSSIGGDFTDTQYF TGCGCCAGCAGCTCCATTGGGGGGGACTTCACAGATACGCAGTATTTT
NA TRBJ2-5 few TRBV6-1 CASQNWGLDETQYF TGTGCCAGCCAAAACTGGGGGCTAGACGAGACCCAGTACTTC
NA TRBJ1-1 many TRBV7-2 CASSSSGAPNTEAFF TGTGCCAGCAGTTCCTCGGGGGCTCCGAACACTGAAGCTTTCTTT
TRBD1 TRBJ1-6 NA TRBV6-1 CASSLGTGGNSPLHF TGTGCCAGCAGTCTCGGGACAGGAGGAAATTCACCCCTCCACTTT
NA TRBJ2-4 few TRBV5-1 CASRDYKNIQYF TGCGCCAGCAGAGACTACAAAAACATTCAGTACTTC
NA TRBJ2-5 many TRBV28 CASSFPQGRETQYF TGTGCCAGCAGTTTCCCCCAGGGGAGAGAGACCCAGTACTTC
TRBD1 TRBJ2-7 many TRBV7-9 CASSLSQGAAEQYF TGTGCCAGCAGCTTAAGTCAGGGGGCGGCCGAGCAGTACTTC
NA TRBJ2-5 NA TRBV3-1 CASSQERSQYF TGTGCCAGCAGCCAAGAGAGGTCCCAGTACTTC
TRBD2 TRBJ2-1 NA TRBV19 CASQSGSSYNEQFF TGTGCCAGTCAAAGCGGGAGCTCCTACAATGAGCAGTTCTTC
NA TRBJ2-7 many TRBV13 CASSRDHYEQYF TGTGCCAGCAGCCGGGACCATTACGAGCAGTACTTC
NA TRBJ1-1 many TRBV6-1 CASSYGVVNTEAFF TGTGCCAGCAGTTACGGGGTCGTGAACACTGAAGCTTTCTTT
TRBD2 TRBJ2-3 NA TRBV5-1 CASSPNSAGGTDTQYF TGCGCCAGCAGCCCCAACTCGGCGGGGGGCACAGATACGCAGTATTTT
NA TRBJ2-1 many TRBV5-1 CASSLEGTHYNEQFF TGCGCCAGCAGCTTGGAGGGGACACACTACAATGAGCAGTTCTTC
NA TRBJ2-3 NA TRBV5-1 CASSLVMGSSTDTQYF TGCGCCAGCAGCTTGGTGATGGGGTCGAGCACAGATACGCAGTATTTT
NA TRBJ2-5 NA TRBV29-1 CSVDVSQETQYF TGCAGCGTTGACGTTTCCCAAGAGACCCAGTACTTC
TRBD1 TRBJ2-1 many TRBV7-2 CASSFDRGHDNEQFF TGTGCCAGCAGCTTCGACAGGGGGCATGACAATGAGCAGTTCTTC
TRBD1 TRBJ2-1 NA TRBV12-3/TRBV12-4 CASSSGQGVVNEQFF TGTGCCAGCAGTTCGGGACAGGGAGTAGTCAATGAGCAGTTCTTC
TRBD2 TRBJ2-7 NA TRBV20-1 CSAEEGLARSEQYF TGCAGTGCTGAGGAGGGACTAGCGAGATCCGAGCAGTACTTC
TRBD1 TRBJ1-1 few TRBV18 CASSPPTGDTAFF TGTGCCAGCTCACCACCGACAGGGGACACGGCTTTCTTT
TRBD2 TRBJ2-3 many TRBV20-1 CSARGASGSTDTQYF TGCAGTGCTAGAGGAGCTAGCGGGAGTACAGATACGCAGTATTTT
TRBD2 TRBJ2-5 NA TRBV7-3 CASSPFSSGPETQYF TGTGCCAGCAGTCCCTTCTCTAGCGGCCCAGAGACCCAGTACTTC
TRBD2 TRBJ2-1 NA TRBV6-2/TRBV6-3 CASKAGGSYNEQFF TGTGCCAGCAAAGCGGGGGGGTCCTACAATGAGCAGTTCTTC
NA TRBJ2-1 NA TRBV13 CASSLNGLSSYNEQFF TGTGCCAGCAGCTTAAACGGACTTAGCTCCTACAATGAGCAGTTCTTC
NA TRBJ1-2 NA TRBV20-1 CSAVEGGSAYGYTF TGCAGTGCCGTCGAGGGAGGGTCTGCCTATGGCTACACCTTC
NA TRBJ1-5 many TRBV7-8 CASSPLPPGAGNQPQHF TGTGCCAGCAGCCCATTACCCCCGGGGGCAGGCAATCAGCCCCAGCATTTT
NA TRBJ2-3 many TRBV6-2/TRBV6-3 CASSWGPSGTRTDTQYF TGTGCCAGCAGTTGGGGGCCCTCGGGAACGCGCACAGATACGCAGTATTTT
TRBD1 TRBJ2-2 few TRBV30 CAWSTDRANTGELFF TGTGCCTGGAGTACCGACAGGGCTAACACCGGGGAGCTGTTTTTT
NA TRBJ2-7 few TRBV5-4 CASRNDGRNEQYF TGTGCCAGCAGGAACGACGGACGGAACGAGCAGTACTTC
TRBD1 TRBJ1-1 NA TRBV28 CASRQQGTEAFF TGTGCCAGCAGGCAACAGGGGACTGAAGCTTTCTTT
NA TRBJ1-2 NA TRBV6-1 CASSRWYGYTF TGTGCCAGCAGTCGATGGTATGGCTACACCTTC
NA TRBJ1-6 NA TRBV20-1 CSARDQRSYNSPLHF TGCAGTGCTAGAGATCAACGATCCTATAATTCACCCCTCCACTTT
NA TRBJ2-3 few TRBV20-1 CSTNRGGGTDTQYF TGCAGTACTAATAGGGGGGGAGGCACAGATACGCAGTATTTT
NA TRBJ1-1 few TRBV27 CASSAQGSGNTEAFF TGTGCCAGCAGTGCCCAGGGGTCAGGGAACACTGAAGCTTTCTTT
NA TRBJ1-6 few TRBV20-1 CSAVGTPTFRSPLHF TGCAGTGCTGTTGGGACACCGACTTTTAGGTCACCCCTCCACTTT
NA TRBJ1-1 NA TRBV29-1 CSAYRQDVTEAFF TGCAGCGCTTACAGACAGGATGTCACTGAAGCTTTCTTT
NA TRBJ2-1 NA TRBV19 CASAAEPHDNEQFF TGTGCCAGTGCAGCCGAACCTCACGACAATGAGCAGTTCTTC
TRBD1 TRBJ2-3 NA TRBV28 CASSLLGQGRTDTQYF TGTGCCAGCAGTTTACTGGGACAGGGACGCACAGATACGCAGTATTTT
NA TRBJ1-2 NA TRBV7-3 CASSAAQITNYGYTF TGTGCCAGCAGCGCCGCTCAGATAACTAACTATGGCTACACCTTC
TRBD1 TRBJ2-3 many TRBV7-3 CASSSYTGADTQYF TGTGCCAGCAGCTCGTATACAGGGGCAGATACGCAGTATTTT
NA TRBJ2-6 few TRBV9 CASSADSLSSGANVLTF TGTGCCAGCAGCGCGGACAGCTTAAGCTCTGGGGCCAACGTCCTGACTTTC
NA TRBJ1-5 few TRBV28 CASRGGGQPQHF TGTGCCAGCAGGGGAGGAGGGCAGCCCCAGCATTTT
TRBD1 TRBJ1-5 NA TRBV9 CASSYPTGYSNQPQHF TGTGCCAGCAGCTACCCGACAGGGTATAGCAATCAGCCCCAGCATTTT
TRBD2 TRBJ2-1 many TRBV7-9 CASRLAGAYNEQFF TGTGCCAGCAGATTAGCGGGGGCATACAATGAGCAGTTCTTC